The entry that follows covers one T cell receptor beta chain sequence. Its cognate antigen has yet to be identified. The record has no base qualities; no much larger clone is one base away. The method was RT-PCR. This sample was sequenced with an Illumina HiSeq 2500. TCRdb handled the public reads itself, with Q25 trimming in fastp and clone calling in MiXCR, and kept productive beta chains. Rows are combined by CDR3 protein, so each entry shows the most common genes and DNA. Present in this sample are under 20,000 distinct CDR3 sequences, roughly 70% of which were seen just once. 2.5% of the sample rests with the top ten. The data originate from a study of yellow fever vaccine responses in identical twins (dated by TCRdb to 2016 to 2019). Regarding the study in general: The study precisely tracked vaccine-responding T cell clones in identical twins. Study-wide findings and limitations: According to the authors, the vaccine-induced T cell response in identical twins seemed to be partly convergent and partly specific to each individual.

The sample in question was T cells from blood (PBMCs), unsorted or a sorted subset (not recorded which), obtained before or after yellow fever vaccination (not recorded which). The TCR originated in a young woman who received the yellow fever vaccine. Donor details come from another sample of the same person, matched by shared clones.

The DNA reads TGCAGCGCGGGGCGGGAGACGAGCGATACGCAGTATTTT. This gives the protein CSAGRETSDTQYF. The rearrangement joined TRBV29-1 to TRBJ2-3; 7 central bases correspond to TRBD2. V and J are trimmed by 7 bases and 6 bases, and the gene matches miss 10 bases of the junction. The germline V gene supplies CDR1 SQVTM and CDR2 ANQGSEA. The CDR3 runs 13 amino acids, cysteine and phenylalanine included. CDR3 DNA only is kept here, 39 bases in frame from base 1.